This T cell receptor beta chain was sequenced during a study of Ad26.COV2.S vaccination and SARS-CoV-2 variants. Study background: Enrollment placed the donor in the COV1001 Ad26.COV2.S trial arm. Ad26.COV2.S was injected intramuscularly once or twice, 56 days apart.

For this clone: As yet, its antigen is unknown.

Treatment reported: around 19 received Ad26.COV2.S at low or high dose, single or two shots; 5 received placebo; per-sample allocation not given. The investigators took samples on day 63 after the first vaccine or placebo injection. Broader study findings: Post-vaccination breadth of spike-specific CD8+ and CD4+ T cell responses was reportedly substantial. Possible underestimation of total T cell responses by the TCR breadth and depth analyses was noted.

The CDR3 loop spans 12 amino acids. Trimming removed 8 bases at V and 2 bases at J, with 9 bases between. CDR1 and CDR2 (germline): KGHSH, LQKENI. Data came from immunoSEQ multiplex PCR; TCRdb stores just in-frame clones and leaves some out. The table has fewer than 400,000 clones, roughly nine tenths seen once. The specimen was peripheral blood, collected in a trial of Ad26.COV2.S vaccine versus placebo. The chain has TRBV18 and TRBJ1-1; D is uncertain. The TCR sequence derives from a person between 18 and 59 years old who received the Ad26.COV2.S COVID-19 vaccine or a placebo. The CDR3 loop reads CASKTGNTEAFF. The CDR3 DNA reads as TGTGCCAGCAAAACTGGAAACACTGAAGCTTTCTTT.